One and the same sample provided the 21 T cell receptor beta chains below, sequenced in a study of T cell changes during pregnancy in multiple sclerosis. Generated by immunoSEQ multiplex PCR, the TCRdb table keeps only in-frame clones and is missing some. Of 25,000 to 35,000 clones in the sample, 75% to 95% are singletons; the top ten hold around 4%. The specimen was CD8+ T cells from peripheral blood mononuclear cells, collected in the second trimester of pregnancy. These receptors originate from a female donor with multiple sclerosis, enrolled in a pregnancy study.

V gene TRBV1 combines with J gene TRBJ2-3; the D call of TRBD2 is as the table states it, not checked on the DNA. TRBV1 is flagged as a pseudogene. This CDR3 is 17 amino acids long. The CDR3 bases are TGCACCAGCAGCCAAGCGACTAGCGACCCTAGCACAGATACGCAGTATTTT. It translates to CTSSQATSDPSTDTQYF.

The rearrangement links TRBV10-3 to TRBJ2-1; 9 nucleotides match TRBD1. Germline assignment: CDR1 ENHRY and CDR2 SYGVKD. CDR3 length equals 16 residues. J gave up 5 bases and V 5 bases, and 10 bases lay outside the gene matches. This CDR3 reads CAISKTGQGKHNEQFF. Written as DNA, the CDR3 is TGTGCCATCAGTAAAACGGGACAGGGAAAACACAATGAGCAGTTCTTC.

This chain uses TRBV5-1 with TRBJ2-3; TRBD2 matches at 9 bases. The length of the CDR3 is 17 residues. Germline V gene lookup returns CDR1 SGHRS and CDR2 YFSETQ. Germline trimming cut 0 bases from V and 2 bases from J; bases unmatched to any gene: 7. The CDR3 loop reads CASSLDTAGGNTDTQYF. DNA of the CDR3: TGCGCCAGCAGCTTGGATACAGCGGGAGGAAACACAGATACGCAGTATTTT.

This chain connects TRBV11-3 to TRBJ2-1; possibly TRBD2 for D (5 bases). Germline V CDR1 and CDR2: SGHNT, YENEEA. There are 13 residues in the CDR3. Trimming took off 3 bases at V and 8 bases at J, with 11 bases between the two ends. CDR3 coding DNA: TGTGCCAGCAGCTTTGGATCCGGGGATGAGCAGTTCTTC. Protein product: CASSFGSGDEQFF.

The rearrangement joins TRBV7-9 to TRBJ1-1; the D is unclear. V was trimmed by 1 base and J by 8 bases, leaving 8 bases between them. CDR3 length equals 12 residues. Germline CDR1 is SEHNR and CDR2 is FQNEAQ (reference sequence). CDR3 coding DNA: TGTGCCAGCAGCTTAGGAGGATCCGAAGCTTTCTTT. It encodes CASSLGGSEAFF.

The CDR3, as DNA: TGTGCCAGCAGTTTACTAGCGGGAGACTCCGAGCAGTACTTC. It yields the protein CASSLLAGDSEQYF. The chain joins TRBV28 to TRBJ2-7; 10 bases align to TRBD2. There are 14 residues in the CDR3. J was trimmed by 6 bases and V by 2 bases; bases with no gene match: 4. CDR1 is MDHEN, CDR2 SYDVKM, per germline.

The genes are TRBV4-1 and TRBJ1-6; D gene uncertain. Germline CDR1 MGHRA, CDR2 YSYEKL. The V and J ends lost 2 bases and 7 bases respectively, with 12 bases between them. CDR3 length: 15 residues. CDR3 loop: CASSQLGLENSPLHF. The DNA for the CDR3 is TGCGCCAGCAGCCAACTAGGCTTGGAGAATTCACCCCTCCACTTT.

V gene TRBV7-6 combines with J gene TRBJ2-5, with no clear D. This CDR3 comprises 12 residues. Trimming left V 5 bases short and J 0 bases short, with 4 bases between. Germline values: CDR1 SGHVS, CDR2 FNYEAQ. The CDR3 coding sequence is TGTGCCAGCAGCCCCGACCAAGAGACCCAGTACTTC. Residues: CASSPDQETQYF.

The rearrangement links TRBV11-2 to TRBJ1-3; TRBD1 agrees at 10 bases. Germline V CDR1 and CDR2: SGHAT, FQNNGV. V was clipped by 2 bases and J by 4 bases; unmatched bases: 11. The CDR3 length is 18 residues. CDR3: CASSLFPGQGLKGNTIYF. In nucleotides, the CDR3 is TGTGCCAGCAGCTTATTCCCGGGACAGGGGTTGAAGGGAAACACCATATATTTT.

CDR3 residues: CAWKVAEADTGELFF. The CDR3, as DNA: TGTGCCTGGAAAGTAGCGGAAGCAGACACCGGGGAGCTGTTTTTT. V and J are TRBV30 and TRBJ2-2; a possible D gene is TRBD2 (6 bases). The CDR3 spans 15 residues. Germline values: CDR1 GTSNPN, CDR2 SVGIG (reference sequence). V lost 4 bases to trimming and J lost 3 bases, with 15 bases between them.

The rearrangement uses TRBV7-3 and TRBJ2-1; a possible D gene is TRBD2 (6 bases). The CDR3 has 14 residues. Looked up from germline, CDR1 is SGHTA and CDR2 is FQGTGA. V lost 5 bases and J lost 4, with 12 bases in between. CDR3 region: CASSRLDLYNEQFF. CDR3 nucleotides: TGTGCCAGCAGCCGACTAGACCTATACAATGAGCAGTTCTTC.

Concerning this clone itself: The sample has other DNA sequences that encode this CDR3 too. This rearrangement joins TRBV2 to TRBJ2-7; possible D gene TRBD2, 6 bases. The CDR3 is 14 amino acids. V lost 3 bases and J 6 bases, leaving 15 bases between the germline ends. CDR1 SNHLY and CDR2 FYNNEI come from the germline V gene. CDR3 loop: CASSEGEVSFEQYF. The DNA of the CDR3 is TGTGCCAGCAGTGAGGGGGAGGTTTCTTTCGAGCAGTACTTC.

This sequence joins TRBV5-1 and TRBJ2-1; 8 bases fit TRBD2. V was clipped by 4 bases and J by 6 bases; unmatched bases: 9. CDR1 is SGHRS and CDR2 is YFSETQ in the germline V gene. CDR3 length equals 15 residues. CDR3 bases: TGCGCCAGCAGCCCCGGGACTAGAGGGGGCAATGAGCAGTTCTTC. Amino acids: CASSPGTRGGNEQFF.

The rearrangement uses TRBV27 and TRBJ2-7; 11 nucleotides agree with TRBD1. Germline trimming cut 5 bases from V and 5 bases from J; bases unmatched to any gene: 14. Looked up from germline, CDR1 is MNHEY and CDR2 is SMNVEV (reference sequence). CDR3 length: 17 amino acids. The chain's CDR3 is CASSLLMPGQGVHEQYF. CDR3 bases: TGTGCCAGCAGTCTGCTAATGCCGGGACAGGGGGTACACGAGCAGTACTTC.

The chain carries TRBV10-3 and TRBJ2-2; 10 bases match TRBD2. The length of the CDR3 is 16 residues. The V segment lost 3 bases and the J segment 1 base; nucleotides outside the gene matches: 2. In germline, CDR1 is ENHRY, CDR2 SYGVKD. This chain's CDR3 is CAISDEREGNTGELFF. In DNA, the CDR3 is TGTGCCATCAGTGATGAGCGGGAGGGGAACACCGGGGAGCTGTTTTTT.

The chain combines TRBV7-2 with TRBJ1-1; 7 bases are shared with TRBD1. The germline gives CDR1 SGHTA, CDR2 FQGNSA. The CDR3 is made up of 16 amino acids. Germline trimming cut 3 bases from V and 3 bases from J; bases unmatched to any gene: 10. CDR3 residues: CASSFRQGKLDTEAFF. CDR3 DNA sequence: TGTGCCAGCAGCTTCCGACAGGGCAAGCTGGACACTGAAGCTTTCTTT.

This clone has only one observation. This chain uses TRBV6-6 with TRBJ1-1, with 8 bases lining up with TRBD1. The CDR3 length is 13 residues. V lost 7 bases and J lost 4; bases outside the gene matches: 5. Germline values: CDR1 MNHNY, CDR2 SVGAGI (reference sequence). Written as DNA, the CDR3 is TGTGCCAGCAAGATCAGGGGGCTCACTGAAGCTTTCTTT. Encoded protein: CASKIRGLTEAFF.

The genes are TRBV7-2 and TRBJ2-2; D perhaps matches TRBD2 (6 bases). V shed 2 bases and J shed 3 bases, with 16 bases lying between them. Germline assignment: CDR1 SGHTA and CDR2 FQGNSA. This CDR3 contains 17 residues. CDR3 coding DNA: TGTGCCAGCAGCTTAAATCCGCCAGGGAGGTACACCGGGGAGCTGTTTTTT. Amino acid sequence: CASSLNPPGRYTGELFF.

V usage is TRBV27 and J usage is TRBJ1-1; 8 bases are shared with TRBD1. Germline CDR1 and CDR2: MNHEY and SMNVEV (reference sequence). J lost 4 bases, V lost 3 bases, and 7 bases had no gene match. The CDR3 covers 15 residues. CDR3 coding DNA: TGTGCCAGCAGTTTCTCGCAGGGGGCCGGCACTGAAGCTTTCTTT. Amino acids: CASSFSQGAGTEAFF.

The chain joins TRBV27 to TRBJ2-6; D is ambiguous. The germline V gene has CDR1 MNHEY and CDR2 SMNVEV (reference sequence). Trimming pared 3 bases from V and 0 bases from J, leaving 9 bases between. There are 16 residues in the CDR3. CDR3: CASSFLSLSGANVLTF. For the CDR3, the DNA is TGTGCCAGCAGTTTTTTATCTCTCTCTGGGGCCAACGTCCTGACTTTC.

The V call is TRBV7-6, the J call TRBJ2-1, with 8 bases matching TRBD2. Germline V gene lookup returns CDR1 SGHVS and CDR2 FNYEAQ. V dropped 5 bases and J dropped 6; count of bases not matched to a gene: 15. CDR3 length: 17 amino acids. The CDR3 DNA follows: TGTGCCAGCAGCCCTACCATCGCGGGAGGACTGGGCAATGAGCAGTTCTTC. This sequence encodes CASSPTIAGGLGNEQFF.